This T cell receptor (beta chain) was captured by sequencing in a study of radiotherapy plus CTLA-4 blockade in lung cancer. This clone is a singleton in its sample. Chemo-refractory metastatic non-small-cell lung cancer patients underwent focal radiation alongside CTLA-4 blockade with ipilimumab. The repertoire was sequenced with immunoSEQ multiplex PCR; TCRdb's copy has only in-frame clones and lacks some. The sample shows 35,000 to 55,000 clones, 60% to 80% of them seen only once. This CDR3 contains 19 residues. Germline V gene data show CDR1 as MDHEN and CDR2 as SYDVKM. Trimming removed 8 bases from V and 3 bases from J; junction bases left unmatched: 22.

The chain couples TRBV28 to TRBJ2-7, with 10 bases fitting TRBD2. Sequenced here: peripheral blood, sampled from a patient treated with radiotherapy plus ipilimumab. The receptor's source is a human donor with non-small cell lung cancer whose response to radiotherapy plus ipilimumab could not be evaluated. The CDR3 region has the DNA TGTGCCAGCCTAGACCCCCTATCGCAAGCGGGGGGGATGTACTACGAGCAGTACTTC. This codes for CASLDPLSQAGGMYYEQYF.